This TCR beta chain was captured by sequencing in a study of T cell repertoires in cytomegalovirus infection. Study background: Recently identified HLA-C-restricted and well-studied HLA-B-restricted CMV epitopes were used. CMV infection plus the matching HLA type was flagged by public TCR beta signatures.

The CDR3 has 15 amino acids. Germline V lookup: CDR1 MDHEN, CDR2 SYDVKM. Study-level points and caveats: HLA-C-restricted CMV clonotypes gave the most frequent clonotype in two of eight donors. Individuals carrying CMV plus the relevant HLA were identified by cumulative frequency of public TCR beta families.

One entry per CDR3 protein results from TCRdb running MiXCR on the reads. This table holds hundreds of thousands of distinct CDR3 sequences, roughly 33% found once. Only one count was recorded for this clonotype. Its antigen is unknown. A junction boundary mismatches the germline segment, possibly from a read error. This clonotype originated in a human donor in good health (CMV status not recorded). Some clones in this sample may be carry-over from other donors' samples. The source was cultured CD8+ T cells from PBMCs, collected from culture after CMV antigen stimulation. The chain is built from TRBV28 and TRBJ2-1, with D perhaps matching TRBD1 or TRBD2 (5 bases each). This CDR3 reads CVSKTGRLRFHEQFF. The DNA of the CDR3 is TGTGTCAGCAAGACGGGGCGGCTAAGGTTCCATGAGCAGTTCTTC.